These 16 T cell receptor beta chains were all obtained from the same sample, sequenced in a study of blood T cells in healthy people across ages (dated by TCRdb to 2014 to 2015). Library construction relied on 5' RACE. TCRdb records Illumina HiSeq 2500 as the sequencer. The second PCR ran for roughly 7 to 11 cycles and used a J-beta primer mix along with a sample-barcoded 5' primer. TCRdb reprocessed the public reads (quality trimming at Q25 with fastp, clone calling with MiXCR) and kept in-frame beta chains. CDR3 protein duplicates are merged, each entry listing the most common genes and DNA. A total of 1.5 million to 2 million distinct CDR3 sequences appear in this sample, roughly 30% of them only once. The top ten hold 7.7% of the sample. Sequenced input: blood. These receptors all come from a woman in her twenties or thirties in good health.

This clonotype has ten or more counts. The rearrangement links TRBV5-6 to TRBJ2-5, with D perhaps matching TRBD1 (6 bases). V was cut by 7 bases and J by 11 bases, with 33 bases left in between. CDR1 and CDR2 from the germline V gene are SGHDT and YYEEEE. This CDR3 has 17 amino acids. CDR3 in amino acids: CASPGHPTGPFYGEQYF. The CDR3 DNA sequence: TGTGCCAGCCCAGGTCACCCCACAGGGCCCTTCTACGGGGAGCAGTACTTC.

In the case of this clonotype: This may come from a read error, since a much larger clone is one base off. This chain connects TRBV29-1 to TRBJ1-2; D is unclear. CDR3 length: 12 amino acids. The ends were cut back, 7 bases at V and 8 bases at J, with 17 bases in the middle. Germline V lookup: CDR1 SQVTM, CDR2 ANQGSEA. The CDR3 reads CSAPLGLKGYTF. The CDR3 bases are TGCAGCGCTCCTTTAGGATTGAAAGGCTACACCTTC.

The rearrangement links TRBV6-5 to TRBJ1-1; unclear D gene. CDR1 is MNHEY and CDR2 is SVGAGI in the germline V gene. The CDR3 consists of 15 residues. The V end was cut by 0 bases, the J end by 4 bases, with 12 bases between. This chain's CDR3 is CASSYSRRVLTEAFF. The CDR3 DNA reads TGTGCCAGCAGTTACTCCCGACGGGTTCTCACTGAAGCTTTCTTT.

J is TRBJ2-4 and V is TRBV25-1; 9 bases align to TRBD2. V dropped 3 bases and J dropped 13; count of bases not matched to a gene: 10. The CDR3 is made up of 14 amino acids. CDR1 and CDR2 from the germline V gene are MGHDK and SYGVNS. Here the CDR3 DNA reads TGTGCCAGCAGTGACCTTAGCGGGAGCAATGAGCAGTACTTC. It specifies CASSDLSGSNEQYF.

The sample holds one count of this clonotype. The chain links TRBV7-6 to TRBJ2-2; D may be TRBD2 (6 bases). There are 14 residues in the CDR3. Trimming left V 1 base short and J 6 bases short, with 9 bases between. Looked up from germline, CDR1 is SGHVS and CDR2 is FNYEAQ. This chain's CDR3 is CASSLDGGAGELFF. CDR3 coding DNA: TGTGCCAGCAGCTTAGACGGAGGGGCCGGGGAGCTGTTTTTT.

The V call is TRBV5-1, the J call TRBJ1-5; D remains unclear. Germline V gene data show CDR1 as SGHRS and CDR2 as YFSETQ. This CDR3 region has 15 residues. The V gene lost 1 base and the J gene lost 3 bases, with 11 bases spanning the gap. This chain's CDR3 is CASSLPLQNNQPQHF. As DNA, the CDR3 is TGCGCCAGCAGCTTGCCATTACAGAACAATCAGCCCCAGCATTTT.

This clonotype was detected only once. V gene TRBV18 combines with J gene TRBJ2-1, with D unclear. Germline V gene lookup returns CDR1 KGHSH and CDR2 LQKENI. V dropped 2 bases and J dropped 5 bases, with 13 bases sitting between them. The CDR3 runs to 15 residues. The CDR3 sequence: CASSPETKRNNEQFF. The CDR3 coding sequence is TGTGCCAGCTCACCAGAGACAAAGAGAAACAATGAGCAGTTCTTC.

This clonotype has more than one count but fewer than ten. This chain connects TRBV12-3 or TRBV12-4 to TRBJ1-2; D is possibly TRBD1 (5 bases). This CDR3 contains 15 residues. V lost 6 bases to trimming and J lost 3 bases, with 17 bases between them. The CDR3 bases are TGTGCCAGCAGCCCGCCCCGACAGACGGACTATGGCTACACCTTC. It yields the protein CASSPPRQTDYGYTF.

J is TRBJ1-2 and V is TRBV20-1; 9 bases are shared with TRBD1. Germline lookup yields CDR1 DFQATT and CDR2 SNEGSKA (reference sequence). With V trimmed by 5 bases and J by 2 bases, 6 bases remained unmatched. The CDR3 loop spans 14 amino acids. The CDR3 DNA sequence: TGCAGTGCTCCTTCCGGACAGGGGAACTATGGCTACACCTTC. Amino acids: CSAPSGQGNYGYTF.

This clonotype was observed at least ten times. The chain employs TRBV27 and TRBJ2-5, with D perhaps being TRBD1 or TRBD2 (5 bases each). The CDR3 has 14 amino acids. The V end lost 6 bases, the J end lost 5 bases, and 16 bases lay between the germline ends. Germline CDR1 MNHEY, CDR2 SMNVEV (reference sequence). The CDR3 DNA reads as TGTGCCAGCAGCAACCTGGGGGATTTCGAGACCCAGTACTTC. Translating it yields CASSNLGDFETQYF.

As for this clonotype: A much larger clone differs by one base, so this may be a read error. The V gene is TRBV11-2, the J gene TRBJ2-7; either TRBD1 or TRBD2 may fit D (5 bases each). Per the germline V gene, CDR1 is SGHAT and CDR2 is FQNNGV. The CDR3 length is 15 residues. CDR3 loop: CASGLDLGTSYEQYF. The CDR3 DNA follows: TGTGCCAGCGGCTTAGATCTAGGGACCTCCTACGAGCAGTACTTC.

The chain uses TRBV7-9 and TRBJ2-4, with a possible D match to TRBD2 (5 bases). This CDR3 has 13 amino acids. Trimming removed 2 bases at V and 13 bases at J, with 15 bases between. Germline CDR1 is SEHNR and CDR2 is FQNEAQ (reference sequence). CDR3 amino acids: CASSLYVGWEQYF. Here the CDR3 DNA reads TGTGCCAGCAGCTTATATGTCGGATGGGAGCAGTACTTC.

This clonotype was found many times. Germline is not matched at one junction end, which may reflect a read error. The chain joins TRBV5-1 to TRBJ2-1; 8 positions agree with TRBD1. The CDR3 is 15 amino acids. Germline CDR1 SGHRS, CDR2 YFSETQ. The DNA of the CDR3 is TGTGCCAGCAGTCCCGGACAGGGAGTTTACAATGAGCAGTTCTTC. This codes for CASSPGQGVYNEQFF.

This clonotype has a count of ten or more. V is TRBV5-1 and J is TRBJ1-2; 8 bases match TRBD1. V trimming: 0 bases; J trimming: 8 bases; junction bases outside the gene matches: 6. The CDR3 is 14 amino acids. Germline V gene data show CDR1 as SGHRS and CDR2 as YFSETQ. CDR3 DNA sequence: TGCGCCAGCAGCTTGGACGGACAGGGACAAGGCTACACCTTC. Protein: CASSLDGQGQGYTF.

This rearrangement joins TRBV9 to TRBJ2-1, with 9 bases lining up with TRBD2. V lost 6 bases and J lost 10; bases outside the gene matches: 17. The CDR3 length is 16 residues. Germline-derived CDR1 and CDR2 are SGDLS and YYNGEE. The CDR3 coding sequence is TGTGCCAGCACGCATGGAGGTAGCGGGAGATCTGGAGAGCAGTTCTTC. Amino acids: CASTHGGSGRSGEQFF.

This clonotype was seen ten or more times. The chain carries TRBV29-1 and TRBJ1-2; D not certain. This CDR3 spans 12 amino acids. CDR1 and CDR2 from the germline V gene are SQVTM and ANQGSEA. The germline V and J ends were trimmed by 7 bases and 0 bases, with 9 bases remaining between them. The CDR3 DNA sequence: TGCAGCGCGCCAGTTACTAACTATGGCTACACCTTC. Protein product: CSAPVTNYGYTF. Supplemented by reference TRBV29-1 and TRBJ1-2, the full variable domain reads SAVISQKPSRDICQRGTSLTIQCQVDSQVTMMFWYRQQPGQSLTLIATANQGSEATYESGFVIDKFPISRPNLTFSTLTVSNMSPEDSSIYLCSAPVTNYGYTFGSGTRLTVV.